What follows describes a single T cell receptor (beta chain). The final CDR3 position lacks the conserved phenylalanine or tryptophan, pointing to a likely read error. V lost 5 bases and J 2 bases, leaving 12 bases between the germline ends. Germline CDR1 reads SEHNR; CDR2 reads FQNEAQ (reference sequence). This CDR3 is 14 amino acids long. Samples came from axillary lymph nodes draining the breast cancer. TCRdb reanalysed the multiplex PCR reads using MiXCR and keeps one entry per CDR3 protein. The repertoire holds approximately 210,000 distinct CDR3 sequences, with approximately 30% as singletons. The sample comes from a study of breast tumors, draining lymph nodes, adjacent tissues.

This receptor was identified in a female donor with breast cancer. Some clones in this sample may be carry-over from other donors' samples. V usage is TRBV7-9 and J usage is TRBJ2-5, with a weak D call TRBD1 (6 bases). The specimen was axillary lymph node tissue. The CDR3 region has the DNA TGTGCCAGCAGCCCCCCGACAGGACAAGAGACCCAGTACCTC. Residues: CASSPPTGQETQYL.